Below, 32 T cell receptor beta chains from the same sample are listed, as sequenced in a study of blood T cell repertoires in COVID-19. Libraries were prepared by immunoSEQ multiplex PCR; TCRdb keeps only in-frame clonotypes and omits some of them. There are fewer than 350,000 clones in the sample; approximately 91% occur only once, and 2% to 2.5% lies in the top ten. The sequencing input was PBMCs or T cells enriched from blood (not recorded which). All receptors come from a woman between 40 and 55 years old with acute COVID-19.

CDR3 amino acids: CASSRTGTVNTEAFF. CDR3 DNA sequence: TGTGCCAGCTCCCGGACCGGGACAGTGAACACTGAAGCTTTCTTT. The rearrangement joins TRBV18 to TRBJ1-1; the match to TRBD1 covers 7 bases. V shed 6 bases and J 0 bases; nucleotides not matched to a gene: 7. CDR1 is KGHSH, CDR2 LQKENI, per germline. There are 15 residues in the CDR3.

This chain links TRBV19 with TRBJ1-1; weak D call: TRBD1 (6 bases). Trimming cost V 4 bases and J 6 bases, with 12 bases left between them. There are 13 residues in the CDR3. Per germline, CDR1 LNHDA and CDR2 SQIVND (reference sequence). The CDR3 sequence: CASSNRVLPEAFF. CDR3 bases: TGTGCCAGTAGTAACAGGGTTCTGCCTGAAGCTTTCTTT.

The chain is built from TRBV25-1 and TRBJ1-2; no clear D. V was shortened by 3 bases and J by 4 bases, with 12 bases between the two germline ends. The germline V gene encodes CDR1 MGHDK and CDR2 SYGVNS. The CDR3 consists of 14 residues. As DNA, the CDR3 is TGTGCCAGCAGTGACAGTCGGCGGGGCTATGGCTACACCTTC. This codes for CASSDSRRGYGYTF.

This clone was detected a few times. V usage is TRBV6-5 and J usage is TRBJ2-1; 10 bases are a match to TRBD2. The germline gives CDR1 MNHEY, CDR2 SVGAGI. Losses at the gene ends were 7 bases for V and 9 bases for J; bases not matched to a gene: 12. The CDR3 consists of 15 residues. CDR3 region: CASTPLAGARVEQFF. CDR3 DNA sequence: TGTGCCAGCACGCCCCTAGCGGGGGCCCGTGTTGAGCAGTTCTTC.

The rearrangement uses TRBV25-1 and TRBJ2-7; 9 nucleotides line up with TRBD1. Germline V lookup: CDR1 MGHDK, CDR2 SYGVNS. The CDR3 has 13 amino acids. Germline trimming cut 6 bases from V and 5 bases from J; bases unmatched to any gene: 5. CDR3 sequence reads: CASSGGQGNEQYF. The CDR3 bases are TGTGCCAGCAGCGGTGGACAGGGGAACGAGCAGTACTTC.

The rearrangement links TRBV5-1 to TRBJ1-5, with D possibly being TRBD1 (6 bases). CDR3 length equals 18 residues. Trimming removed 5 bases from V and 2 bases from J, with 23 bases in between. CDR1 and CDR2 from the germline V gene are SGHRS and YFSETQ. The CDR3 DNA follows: TGCGCCAGCAGGCCAATCCTCGGACAGCCGGCTTGCAATCAGCCCCAGCATTTT. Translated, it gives CASRPILGQPACNQPQHF. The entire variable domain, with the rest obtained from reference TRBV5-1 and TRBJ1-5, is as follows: KAGVTQTPRYLIKTRGQQVTLSCSPISGHRSVSWYQQTPGQGLQFLFEYFSETQRNKGNFPGRFSGRQFSNSRSEMNVSTLELGDSALYLCASRPILGQPACNQPQHFGDGTRLSIL.

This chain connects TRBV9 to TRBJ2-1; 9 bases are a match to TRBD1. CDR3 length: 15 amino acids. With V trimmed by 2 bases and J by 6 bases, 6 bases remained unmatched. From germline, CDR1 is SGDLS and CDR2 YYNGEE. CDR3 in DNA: TGTGCCAGCAGCGTCCGGGACAGGGCCTTCAATGAGCAGTTCTTC. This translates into CASSVRDRAFNEQFF.

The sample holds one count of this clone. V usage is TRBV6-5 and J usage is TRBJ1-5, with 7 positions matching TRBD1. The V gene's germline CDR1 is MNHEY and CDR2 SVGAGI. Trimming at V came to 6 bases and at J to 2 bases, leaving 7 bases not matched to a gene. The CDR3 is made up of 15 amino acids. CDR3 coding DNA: TGTGCCAGCAGCAACAGGGGCGGGGGCAATCAGCCCCAGCATTTT. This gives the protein CASSNRGGGNQPQHF.

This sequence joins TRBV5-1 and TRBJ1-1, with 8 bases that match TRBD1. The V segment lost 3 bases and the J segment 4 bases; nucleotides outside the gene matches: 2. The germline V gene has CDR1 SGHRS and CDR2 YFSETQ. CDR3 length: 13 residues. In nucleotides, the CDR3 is TGCGCCAGCAGCTCAACAGGGGGCACTGAAGCTTTCTTT. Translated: CASSSTGGTEAFF.

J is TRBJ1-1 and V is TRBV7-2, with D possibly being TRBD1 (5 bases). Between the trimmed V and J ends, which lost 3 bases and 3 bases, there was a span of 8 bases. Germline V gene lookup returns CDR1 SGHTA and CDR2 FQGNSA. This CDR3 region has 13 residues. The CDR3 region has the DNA TGTGCCAGCAGCTTCAGGGTCGACACTGAAGCTTTCTTT. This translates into CASSFRVDTEAFF.

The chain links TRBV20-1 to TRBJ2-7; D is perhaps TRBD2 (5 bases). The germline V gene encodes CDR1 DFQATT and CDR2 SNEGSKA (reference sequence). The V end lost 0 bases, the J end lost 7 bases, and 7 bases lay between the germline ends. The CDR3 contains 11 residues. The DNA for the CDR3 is TGCAGTGCTAGAGATCGGGAAGAGCAGTACTTC. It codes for CSARDREEQYF.

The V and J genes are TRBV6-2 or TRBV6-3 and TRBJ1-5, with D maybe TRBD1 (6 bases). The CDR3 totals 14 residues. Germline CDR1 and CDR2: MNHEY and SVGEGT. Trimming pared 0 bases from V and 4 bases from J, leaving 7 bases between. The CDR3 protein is CASSYSRGNQPQHF. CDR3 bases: TGTGCCAGCAGTTACTCGAGGGGGAATCAGCCCCAGCATTTT.

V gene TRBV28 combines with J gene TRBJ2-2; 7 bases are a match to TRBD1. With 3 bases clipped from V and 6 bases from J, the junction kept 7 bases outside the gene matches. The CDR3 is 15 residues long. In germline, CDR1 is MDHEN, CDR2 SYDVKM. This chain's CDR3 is CASSLGSTGSGELFF. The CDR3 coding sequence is TGTGCCAGCAGTTTGGGATCGACAGGGTCCGGGGAGCTGTTTTTT.

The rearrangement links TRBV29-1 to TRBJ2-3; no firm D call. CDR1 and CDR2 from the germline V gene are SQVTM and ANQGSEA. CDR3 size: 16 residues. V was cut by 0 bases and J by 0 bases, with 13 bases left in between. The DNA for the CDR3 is TGCAGCGTTGAAGACGAGTTTCATACTAGCACAGATACGCAGTATTTT. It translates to CSVEDEFHTSTDTQYF.

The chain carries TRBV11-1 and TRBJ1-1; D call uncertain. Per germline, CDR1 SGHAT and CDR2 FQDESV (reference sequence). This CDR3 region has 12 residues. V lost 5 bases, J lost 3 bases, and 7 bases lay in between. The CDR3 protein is CASSRYYTEAFF. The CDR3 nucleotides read TGTGCCAGCAGCCGGTATTACACTGAAGCTTTCTTT.

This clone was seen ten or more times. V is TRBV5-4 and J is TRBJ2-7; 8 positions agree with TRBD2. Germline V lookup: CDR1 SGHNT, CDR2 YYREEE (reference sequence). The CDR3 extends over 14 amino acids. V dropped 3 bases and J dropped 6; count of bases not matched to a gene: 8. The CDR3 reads CASSSRGGLIEQYF. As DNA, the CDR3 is TGTGCCAGCAGCTCTCGGGGGGGTCTGATCGAGCAGTACTTC. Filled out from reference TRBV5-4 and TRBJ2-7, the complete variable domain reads ETGVTQSPTHLIKTRGQQVTLRCSSQSGHNTVSWYQQALGQGPQFIFQYYREEENGRGNFPPRFSGLQFPNYSSELNVNALELDDSALYLCASSSRGGLIEQYFGPGTRLTVT.

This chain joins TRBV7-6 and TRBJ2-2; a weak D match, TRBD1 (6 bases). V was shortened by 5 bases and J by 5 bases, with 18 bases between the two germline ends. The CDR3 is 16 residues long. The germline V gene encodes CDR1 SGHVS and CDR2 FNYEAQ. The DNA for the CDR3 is TGTGCCAGCAGCAAAAACCGGGACACTGGTACCGGGGAGCTGTTTTTT. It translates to CASSKNRDTGTGELFF.

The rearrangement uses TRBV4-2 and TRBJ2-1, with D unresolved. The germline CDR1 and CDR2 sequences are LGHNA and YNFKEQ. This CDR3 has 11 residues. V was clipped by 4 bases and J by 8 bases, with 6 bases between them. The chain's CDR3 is CASSRADEQFF. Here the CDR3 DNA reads TGTGCCAGCAGCCGCGCTGATGAGCAGTTCTTC.

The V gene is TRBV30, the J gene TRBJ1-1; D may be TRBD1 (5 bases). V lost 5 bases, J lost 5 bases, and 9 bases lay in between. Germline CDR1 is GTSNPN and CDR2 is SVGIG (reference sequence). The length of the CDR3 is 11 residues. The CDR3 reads CAWAGRTEAFF. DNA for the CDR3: TGTGCCTGGGCAGGGAGGACTGAAGCTTTCTTT. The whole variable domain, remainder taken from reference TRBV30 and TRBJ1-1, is SQTIHQWPATLVQPVGSPLSLECTVEGTSNPNLYWYRQAAGRGLQLLFYSVGIGQISSEVPQNLSASRPQDRQFILSSKKLLLSDSGFYLCAWAGRTEAFFGQGTRLTVV.

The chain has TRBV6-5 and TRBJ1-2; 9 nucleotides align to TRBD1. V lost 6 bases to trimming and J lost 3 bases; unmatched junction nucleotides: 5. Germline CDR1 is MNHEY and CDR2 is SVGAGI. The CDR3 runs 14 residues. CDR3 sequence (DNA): TGTGCCAGCAGGCTGGGGGACAGGGACTATGGCTACACCTTC. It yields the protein CASRLGDRDYGYTF.

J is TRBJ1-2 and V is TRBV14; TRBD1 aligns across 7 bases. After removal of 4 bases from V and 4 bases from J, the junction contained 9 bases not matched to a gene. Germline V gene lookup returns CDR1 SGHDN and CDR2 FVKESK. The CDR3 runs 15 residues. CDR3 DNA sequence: TGTGCCAGCAGCCGGGACAGAACTACGGTCTATGGCTACACCTTC. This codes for CASSRDRTTVYGYTF.

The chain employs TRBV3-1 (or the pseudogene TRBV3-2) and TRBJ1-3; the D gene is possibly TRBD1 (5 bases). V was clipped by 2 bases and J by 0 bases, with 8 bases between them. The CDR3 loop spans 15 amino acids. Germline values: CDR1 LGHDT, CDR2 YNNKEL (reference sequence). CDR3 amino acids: CASSQRTLSGNTIYF. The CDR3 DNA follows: TGTGCCAGCAGCCAAAGGACACTCTCTGGAAACACCATATATTTT.

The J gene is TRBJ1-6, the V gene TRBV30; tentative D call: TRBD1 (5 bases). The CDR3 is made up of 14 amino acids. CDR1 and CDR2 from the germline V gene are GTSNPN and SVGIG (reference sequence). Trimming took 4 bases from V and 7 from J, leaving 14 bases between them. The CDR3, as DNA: TGTGCCTGGACTTTACCCAAGGGGAATTCACCCCTCCACTTT. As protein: CAWTLPKGNSPLHF.

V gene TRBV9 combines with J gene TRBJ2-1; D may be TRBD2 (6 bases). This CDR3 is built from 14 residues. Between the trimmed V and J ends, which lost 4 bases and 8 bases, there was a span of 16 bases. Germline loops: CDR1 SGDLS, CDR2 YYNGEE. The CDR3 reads CASSPTTGGDEQFF. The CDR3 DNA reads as TGTGCCAGCAGCCCAACCACCGGGGGAGATGAGCAGTTCTTC.

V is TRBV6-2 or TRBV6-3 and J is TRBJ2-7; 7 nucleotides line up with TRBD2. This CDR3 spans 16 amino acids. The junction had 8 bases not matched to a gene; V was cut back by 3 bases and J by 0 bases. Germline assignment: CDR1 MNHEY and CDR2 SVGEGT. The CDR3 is CASSYSSGTSSYEQYF. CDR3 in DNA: TGTGCCAGCAGTTATTCTAGCGGAACGAGCTCCTACGAGCAGTACTTC.

CDR3 loop: CASSEQGAATYEQYF. CDR3 nucleotides: TGTGCCAGCAGTGAACAGGGGGCGGCAACCTACGAGCAGTACTTC. V and J are TRBV6-1 and TRBJ2-7; 8 positions match TRBD1. The CDR3 loop spans 15 amino acids. The germline V gene has CDR1 MNHNS and CDR2 SASEGT. The V and J ends lost 2 bases and 2 bases, in that order; junction bases with no gene match: 5.

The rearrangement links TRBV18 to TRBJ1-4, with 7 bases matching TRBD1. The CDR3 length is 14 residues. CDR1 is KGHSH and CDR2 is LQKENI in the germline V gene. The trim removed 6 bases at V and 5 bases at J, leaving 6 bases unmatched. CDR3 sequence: CASSSGQVNEKLFF. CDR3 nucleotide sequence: TGTGCCAGCTCGAGCGGACAGGTGAATGAAAAACTGTTTTTT.

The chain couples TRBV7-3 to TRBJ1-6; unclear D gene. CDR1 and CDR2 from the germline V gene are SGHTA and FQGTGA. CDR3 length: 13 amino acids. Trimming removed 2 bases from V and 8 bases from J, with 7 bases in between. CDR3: CASSLGPDSPLHF. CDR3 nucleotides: TGTGCCAGCAGCTTAGGGCCTGATTCACCCCTCCACTTT.

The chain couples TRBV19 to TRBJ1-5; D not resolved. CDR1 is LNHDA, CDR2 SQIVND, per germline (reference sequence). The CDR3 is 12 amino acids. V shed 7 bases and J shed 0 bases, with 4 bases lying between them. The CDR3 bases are TGTGCCAGTAACATTAGCAATCAGCCCCAGCATTTT. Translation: CASNISNQPQHF.

This chain's CDR3 is CASSGRSSYNEQFF. For the CDR3, the DNA is TGTGCTAGTAGCGGCCGCAGCTCCTACAATGAGCAGTTCTTC. The J gene is TRBJ2-1, the V gene TRBV12-5; D perhaps matches TRBD2 (5 bases). Germline V CDR1 and CDR2: LGHNT, FRNRAP. The length of the CDR3 is 14 residues. Trimming took 8 bases from V and 0 from J, leaving 11 bases between them.

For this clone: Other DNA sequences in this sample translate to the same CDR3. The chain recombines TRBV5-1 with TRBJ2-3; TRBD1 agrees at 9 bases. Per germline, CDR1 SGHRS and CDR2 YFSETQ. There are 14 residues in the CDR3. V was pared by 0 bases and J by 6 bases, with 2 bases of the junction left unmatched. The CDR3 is CASSLDRGRDTQYF. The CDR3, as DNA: TGCGCCAGCAGCTTGGACAGGGGGCGGGATACGCAGTATTTT.

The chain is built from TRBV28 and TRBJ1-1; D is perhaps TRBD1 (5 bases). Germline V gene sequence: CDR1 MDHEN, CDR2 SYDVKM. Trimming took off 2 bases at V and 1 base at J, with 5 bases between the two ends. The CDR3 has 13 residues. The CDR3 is CASSLTGNTEAFF. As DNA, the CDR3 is TGTGCCAGCAGTTTAACAGGGAACACTGAAGCTTTCTTT.